This TCR beta chain was profiled in a study of blood T cell repertoires in COVID-19. The CDR3 totals 13 residues. J gave up 2 bases and V 4 bases, and 2 bases lay outside the gene matches. Germline CDR1 and CDR2: SGHNT and YYREEE (reference sequence). The protocol was immunoSEQ multiplex PCR, while the TCRdb copy is restricted to in-frame clones and leaves out a portion. The table includes a few hundred thousand clones, about 85% detected once. Specimen: PBMCs or T cells enriched from blood (not recorded which). The receptor comes from a man in his forties or fifties who had recovered from COVID-19. This sequence joins TRBV5-4 and TRBJ2-7; 8 positions agree with TRBD1. Written as DNA, the CDR3 is TGTGCCAGCAGCAAGGGACAGGCCTACGAGCAGTACTTC. It translates to CASSKGQAYEQYF.